These 6 T cell receptor beta chains were all obtained from the same sample, sequenced in a study of T cell responses to AZD1222 COVID-19 vaccine. TCRdb's table, derived via immunoSEQ multiplex PCR, lists solely in-frame clones and lacks some. The sample has around 100,000 clones, about 86% seen once. The source was peripheral blood, collected on day 0 of AZD1222 vaccination. The receptors originated from an adult in good health.

The rearrangement joins TRBV12-3 or TRBV12-4 to TRBJ2-1, with D hard to call. There are 13 residues in the CDR3. V gave up 2 bases and J gave up 3 bases, with 5 bases separating them. Here the CDR3 reads CASSLNGYNEQFF. Written as DNA, the CDR3 is TGTGCCAGCAGTTTAAACGGCTACAATGAGCAGTTCTTC.

This sequence joins TRBV7-2 and TRBJ2-7, with 8 bases matching TRBD1. Trimming removed 6 bases from V and 3 bases from J; junction bases left unmatched: 10. In germline, CDR1 is SGHTA, CDR2 FQGNSA. This CDR3 comprises 15 residues. CDR3 sequence: CASRFDRGSFYEQYF. In nucleotides, the CDR3 is TGTGCCAGCAGATTCGACAGGGGTAGTTTCTACGAGCAGTACTTC.

This sequence joins TRBV5-4 and TRBJ2-1, with 12 bases fitting TRBD2. Trimming cost V 1 base and J 6 bases; bases outside gene matches: 5. The CDR3 contains 16 residues. Per the germline V gene, CDR1 is SGHNT and CDR2 is YYREEE (reference sequence). CDR3 coding DNA: TGTGCCAGCAGCTTGACTAGCGGGGGGCCTCGCAATGAGCAGTTCTTC. It codes for CASSLTSGGPRNEQFF.

This chain links TRBV7-2 with TRBJ2-2, with D unclear. The germline CDR1 and CDR2 sequences are SGHTA and FQGNSA. The length of the CDR3 is 12 residues. V was trimmed by 6 bases and J by 3 bases, leaving 5 bases between them. CDR3 region: CASSKYTGELFF. CDR3 sequence (DNA): TGTGCCAGCAGTAAATACACCGGGGAGCTGTTTTTT.

The V gene is TRBV4-3, the J gene TRBJ2-5, with a tentative D call TRBD1 (6 bases). CDR1 and CDR2 (germline): LGHNA, YSLEER. Between the trimmed V and J ends, which lost 1 base and 5 bases, there was a span of 14 bases. The CDR3 length is 15 residues. This chain's CDR3 is CASSQVSDRTETQYF. The CDR3 DNA reads TGCGCCAGCAGCCAAGTGAGTGACAGGACGGAGACCCAGTACTTC.

This chain connects TRBV19 to TRBJ2-1, with 9 bases aligning to TRBD2. This CDR3 spans 13 amino acids. Germline V lookup: CDR1 LNHDA, CDR2 SQIVND (reference sequence). Trimming removed 4 bases from V and 9 bases from J; junction bases left unmatched: 4. The CDR3 DNA reads as TGTGCCAGTAGTACGGCGGGGGGGCGTGAGCAGTTCTTC. Encoded protein: CASSTAGGREQFF.